This T cell receptor beta chain is drawn from a study of cytomegalovirus exposure and HLA in healthy donors. Primers included in the PCR were 60 Vbeta and 13 Jbeta primers. Sequencing was performed with immunoSEQ multiplex PCR; in TCRdb, only in-frame clones are kept and a portion is missing. The repertoire has roughly 100,000 clones, about 75% of them found once; the top ten carry 4.5% to 5%. The junction had 8 bases not matched to a gene; V was cut back by 3 bases and J by 1 base. The CDR3 loop spans 16 amino acids. Germline CDR1 is ENHRY and CDR2 is SYGVKD. This clonotype originated in a woman aged 40 to 50 in good health and CMV-seronegative. The V gene is TRBV10-3, the J gene TRBJ2-7; 8 nucleotides line up with TRBD1. The sample taken for sequencing was PBMCs. The CDR3 DNA is TGTGCCATCAGTGAACCGGGACAGGATAATTCCTACGAGCAGTACTTC. Translating it yields CAISEPGQDNSYEQYF.